This is a list of T cell receptor beta chains from one sample in a study of cytomegalovirus exposure and HLA in healthy donors. The data were produced by immunoSEQ multiplex PCR, yet TCRdb's version contains in-frame clones alone and is incomplete. The data contain about 170,000 clones, 80% of them seen just once; the ten biggest clones take up 4.5%. Sequences were obtained from PBMCs. These receptors all stem from a woman aged 45-65 years in good health and CMV-seropositive. Both conserved end residues are trimmed from each CDR3.

V	J	CDR3
TRBV7-2	TRBJ1-6	ASSLKQGSLYNSPLH
TRBV4-3	TRBJ2-6	ASSQTKHSGANVLT
TRBV4-1	TRBJ1-2	ASSQDLVDIPNYGYT
TRBV27	TRBJ2-7	ASSLTGRPTHPYEQY
TRBV10-2	TRBJ1-5	ASRAKTGSNQPQH
TRBV10-3	TRBJ1-1	AISDIQYSEAF
TRBV6-5	TRBJ2-1	ASSRENEQF
TRBV5-1	TRBJ2-1	ASSQLAGGLGEQF
TRBV7-8	TRBJ1-1	ASRRSLTMNTEAF
TRBV10-3	TRBJ1-1	AISESSGRNTEAF
TRBV5-1	TRBJ2-1	ASSLATLRTSGGVWDEQF
TRBV28	TRBJ2-2	ASTGGWTGELF
TRBV6-5	TRBJ1-2	ASSYGGSTNYGYT
TRBV18	TRBJ2-1	ASSPGLAGYNEQF
TRBV9	TRBJ2-1	ASSVGERGNEQF
TRBV9	TRBJ1-2	ASRQGSTNYGYT
TRBV5-1	TRBJ2-7	ASSPASVMGTNEQY
TRBV5-5	TRBJ2-7	ASSFLGTGAYEQY
TRBV4-2	TRBJ2-7	ASSQERRGASAEQY
TRBV5-1	TRBJ2-6	VSSQSGTGQYSGANVLT
TRBV6-5	TRBJ2-3	ASRGWDTDTQY
TRBV28	TRBJ1-2	ASSLWARGGYT
TRBV7-7	TRBJ2-7	ASSPQEGNEQY
TRBV15	TRBJ2-5	ATSRDRASGQETQY
TRBV10-3	TRBJ1-5	AISEAGEPQH
TRBV7-9	TRBJ2-2	ASSPGFGNTGELF
TRBV6-5	TRBJ1-1	ASRFTGNMNTEAF
TRBV6-5	TRBJ2-3	ASSSAGISTDTQY
TRBV29-1	TRBJ1-4	SVEDGAGAHANEKLF
TRBV5-6	TRBJ1-2	ASSLVQGLGYGYT
TRBV7-8	TRBJ2-1	ASSSSSGGNYNEQF
TRBV29-1	TRBJ1-1	SVGTGSNTEAF
TRBV28	TRBJ1-2	ASSLYRDSFFYGYT
TRBV28	TRBJ1-1	ASSLRDSFNTEAF
TRBV7-9	TRBJ1-1	ASSETSYFTEAF
TRBV7-9	TRBJ2-1	AIPGLAGEVYEQF
TRBV5-6	TRBJ2-2	ASSLAQGSVGELF
TRBV27	TRBJ2-3	ASSQTIGTSGLRDTQY
TRBV28	TRBJ2-7	AFFKQKAAYEQY
TRBV11-3	TRBJ2-5	ASSTSGQETQY
TRBV29-1	TRBJ2-5	SASTSGGAGTQY
TRBV28	TRBJ2-2	AISASGITGELF
TRBV27	TRBJ1-5	ASTLFDRGAQQPQH
TRBV5-1	TRBJ2-7	ASSDLENEQY
TRBV6-1	TRBJ1-5	ASTARQGYQPQH
TRBV13	TRBJ1-5	ASSLAGGRGNQPQH
TRBV6-5	TRBJ2-5	ASSEGTHQETQY
TRBV6-5	TRBJ1-3	ASSYSDRVVDTIY
TRBV7-9	TRBJ2-7	ASSFTSGSYEQY
TRBV5-1	TRBJ2-1	ASSSSWTSGEGWNNEQF
TRBV4-1	TRBJ1-3	ASSEPSRDRVTHSGNTIY
TRBV18	TRBJ1-2	ASSPGHVYGYT
TRBV6-5	TRBJ1-3	ASSPEDRAGNTIY
TRBV7-3	TRBJ2-5	ASSLGPGGGGRETQY
TRBV6-5	TRBJ1-2	ASSSPGTGSGYT
TRBV10-3	TRBJ2-2	AINGAPLGELF
TRBV18	TRBJ2-3	ASSPGTGTTDTQY